The 10 T cell receptor beta chains below all came from one sample that was sequenced in a study of blood T cell repertoires in COVID-19. Libraries were prepared by immunoSEQ multiplex PCR; TCRdb keeps only in-frame clonotypes and omits some of them. The profile shows roughly 150,000 clones, approximately 87% of them singletons. The sequenced sample was peripheral blood. The receptors were sampled from a woman aged 70-85 years with COVID-19, enrolled during active disease.

The rearrangement joins TRBV19 to TRBJ1-4, with D hard to call. V was trimmed by 6 bases and J by 7 bases, leaving 12 bases between them. The germline V gene has CDR1 LNHDA and CDR2 SQIVND (reference sequence). CDR3 length: 13 amino acids. CDR3 amino acids: CASSAGAREKLFF. CDR3 nucleotides: TGTGCCAGTAGCGCGGGTGCGCGTGAAAAACTGTTTTTT.

The chain employs TRBV3-1 (or the pseudogene TRBV3-2) and TRBJ1-4; no clear D. V was shortened by 4 bases and J by 8 bases, with 17 bases between the two germline ends. CDR1 LGHDT and CDR2 YNNKEL come from the germline V gene (reference sequence). The CDR3 contains 15 residues. The CDR3 is CASSPIAPIAEKLFF. The CDR3 DNA is TGTGCCAGCAGCCCCATCGCCCCTATAGCAGAAAAACTGTTTTTT.

The chain uses TRBV6-5 and TRBJ1-2, with TRBD1 identical over 8 bases. CDR3 length: 15 residues. Looked up from germline, CDR1 is MNHEY and CDR2 is SVGAGI. The V segment lost 2 bases and the J segment 3 bases; nucleotides outside the gene matches: 5. In DNA form, the CDR3 reads TGTGCCAGCAGTTACCTAACAGGGGGGGACTATGGCTACACCTTC. This gives the protein CASSYLTGGDYGYTF.

This chain joins TRBV9 and TRBJ2-1; 7 bases map to TRBD2. The CDR3 runs to 15 residues. Germline trimming cut 4 bases from V and 4 bases from J; bases unmatched to any gene: 8. Per germline, CDR1 SGDLS and CDR2 YYNGEE. The CDR3 nucleotides read TGTGCCAGCAGCATCTCGGGGGGAGCATACAATGAGCAGTTCTTC. It is translated as CASSISGGAYNEQFF.

Comment on this clone: Germline and junction disagree at one end, which may indicate a read error. The chain employs TRBV2 and TRBJ1-5, with a tentative D call TRBD1 (5 bases). This CDR3 comprises 16 residues. Per germline, CDR1 SNHLY and CDR2 FYNNEI. In DNA, the CDR3 is TGTGCCTGCAGTGGGGGGGTATTTTGGGGCAATCAGCCCCAGCATTTT. Its protein product is CACSGGVFWGNQPQHF.

The chain joins TRBV7-8 to TRBJ1-1; perhaps TRBD1 as D (5 bases). Germline V gene sequence: CDR1 SGHVS, CDR2 FQNEAQ. The CDR3 has 13 amino acids. V was cut by 6 bases and J by 5 bases, with 13 bases left in between. CDR3 bases: TGTGCCAGCAGACGAACAGGTCGGACTGAAGCTTTCTTT. This sequence encodes CASRRTGRTEAFF.

Turning to this clone: The sample holds other DNA sequences that translate to the same CDR3. This chain connects TRBV18 to TRBJ2-3, with 7 bases matching TRBD2. Germline V gene lookup returns CDR1 KGHSH and CDR2 LQKENI. The CDR3 has 14 amino acids. V shed 3 bases and J 5 bases; nucleotides not matched to a gene: 5. CDR3 in DNA: TGTGCCAGCTCACCGGGGGGAGGGCAAGATACGCAGTATTTT. This gives the protein CASSPGGGQDTQYF.

This chain joins TRBV5-1 and TRBJ2-7, with D possibly being TRBD1 (6 bases). V was shortened by 0 bases and J by 3 bases, with 13 bases between the two germline ends. The CDR3 has 15 residues. Per the germline V gene, CDR1 is SGHRS and CDR2 is YFSETQ. The CDR3 protein is CASSLATGTLYEQYF. CDR3 bases: TGCGCCAGCAGCTTGGCTACCGGGACACTCTACGAGCAGTACTTC.

The chain links TRBV18 to TRBJ1-1, with a weak D call TRBD1 (6 bases). Germline loops: CDR1 KGHSH, CDR2 LQKENI. Trimming removed 4 bases from V and 4 bases from J, with 10 bases in between. CDR3 size: 13 residues. The CDR3 spells CASSRTGSTEAFF. In DNA, the CDR3 is TGTGCCAGCTCACGTACAGGGAGCACTGAAGCTTTCTTT.

J is TRBJ1-5 and V is TRBV7-2; a weak D match, TRBD1 (5 bases). The CDR3 spans 14 residues. V lost 5 bases and J 3 bases, leaving 11 bases between the germline ends. Germline-derived CDR1 and CDR2 are SGHTA and FQGNSA. CDR3 in DNA: TGTGCCAGCAGCCTACAGGAATACAATCAGCCCCAGCATTTT. Amino acid sequence: CASSLQEYNQPQHF. Combining the CDR3 with reference TRBV7-2 and TRBJ1-5 gives the whole variable domain GAGVSQSPSNKVTEKGKDVELRCDPISGHTALYWYRQSLGQGLEFLIYFQGNSAPDKSGLPSDRFSAERTGGSVSTLTIQRTQQEDSAVYLCASSLQEYNQPQHFGDGTRLSIL.